This T cell receptor beta chain was profiled in a study of PD-1 blockade in classical Hodgkin lymphoma. Broader study findings: Lower baseline TCR diversity marked trial partial responders and progressors.

Some clones are missing from TCRdb's copy, which holds only in-frame ones; the method was immunoSEQ multiplex PCR. The top ten clones hold approximately 23% of a sample with 25,000 or so clones, around 87% of them seen once. Worth noting for this clone: The antigen remains undetermined.

Regarding time point: cycle 4 day 1 (C4D1), after five to seven weeks of nivolumab. Every patient had relapsed following autologous stem cell transplantation, and cohorts differed in brentuximab vedotin exposure. Per the germline V gene, CDR1 is MGHRA and CDR2 is YSYEKL. The CDR3 is made up of 15 amino acids. Trimming cost V 4 bases and J 3 bases, with 15 bases left between them. This chain uses TRBV4-1 with TRBJ1-1; possibly TRBD1 for D (5 bases). The material was peripheral blood mononuclear cells (PBMCs), obtained before the fourth cycle of nivolumab. This TCR derives from a human donor with classical Hodgkin lymphoma. The CDR3 region has the DNA TGCGCCAGCAGCCGGGGACCGAGCGGGGACACTGAAGCTTTCTTT. It specifies CASSRGPSGDTEAFF.